This entry describes one T cell receptor (beta chain). Its cognate antigen has yet to be identified. The CDR3 has 15 amino acids, counting the end cysteine and phenylalanine. No DNA is listed. The data were produced on an Illumina HiSeq 2000. TCR beta cDNA libraries were made by 5'RACE template switching that added a universal primer site and unique molecular identifiers. cDNA synthesis was primed from the TCR beta constant segment, followed by two successive PCR amplification steps. In the source study's methods: MIGEC was used to demultiplex reads and group reads by UMI, and MiTCR was used to assemble and quantify clonotypes. Only TCR cDNA sequences supported by at least two reads were kept to exclude erroneous sequences. The tcR package was used for downstream repertoire analysis, and clonotypes were matched across fractions by CDR3 nucleotide sequence plus V segment. VDJmatch was used to annotate antigen specificity against VDJdb, with one amino acid substitution allowed in CDR3. Following TCRdb reprocessing, every CDR3 protein sequence forms one entry, and DNA is not provided. The authors' filters were not applied to this entry. The table held for this sample gives approximately 420,000 distinct CDR3 sequences. The top ten clones comprise 9.5% to 12% of the sample.

This sample was included in a study of T cells expressing NK-cell markers (dated by TCRdb to the early 2020s). Looking at the study overall: Several donors provided sorted CD3+CD56+NKG2C+, CD3+CD56+NKG2C- and CD3+CD56-NKG2C+ T-cell subsets, whose TCR beta-chain repertoires were profiled. Among the eight sequenced donors, seven were HCMV-seropositive and one was HCMV-seronegative. All eight donors whose samples were sequenced were randomly selected healthy volunteers, three of them men and five women. The libraries were sequenced on Illumina HiSeq 2000/2500, MiSeq or NextSeq, producing 2 x 150 bp reads. The paper as a whole reports these results and caveats: For more than 5 donors, the dominant CD3+CD56+NKG2C+ clonotypes were among the top 10 CD8+ clonotypes and accounted for roughly 1.0-7.5% of CD8+ T cells. Whether the expanded NKG2C-expressing T cell clones were specific for HCMV antigens was left unclear. Those dominant clonotypes were again the most abundant among CD3+CD56-NKG2C+ cells in a handful of donors, at about 25-65%.

HCMV serostatus was determined by detecting HCMV-specific IgG in serum with a commercial ELISA kit. Peripheral blood mononuclear cells were isolated from blood by Ficoll density gradient centrifugation. The receptor chain draws on TRBV12-3 or TRBV12-4 and TRBJ2-2; TCRdb names TRBD2, which stays unverified in the absence of DNA. The TCR was taken from a woman between 50 and 59 years old in good health. Donor details come from another sample of the same person, matched by shared clones. Sequencing used blood T cells: a sorted CD56 or NKG2C T cell subset, CD4+ or CD8+ T cells, or bulk PBMC T cells (not recorded which). Here the CDR3 is given as CASSVQREGMGELFF.